These T cell receptor beta chains were read from a single sample in a study of T-cell memory formation after mild COVID-19. TCRdb re-derived calls from the 5' RACE reads in MiXCR, one entry per CDR3 protein. This table has about 250,000 distinct CDR3 sequences, roughly 18% appearing once. Sequencing was performed on PBMCs or a T cell subset sorted from them (not recorded which). These receptors were taken from a man in his late teens or twenties who had mild COVID-19 (a few samples of this study predate the infection). Cell type and time point are not known. The CDR3 runs from the conserved cysteine through the conserved F or W. The order of the fields is D gene, clone size, J gene, V gene, CDR3 DNA, CDR3 protein. A D gene is named only where the DNA matches it firmly. For some rows the clone size is stated as once, few or many, or as a class when expanded; others skip it.

d_call: .
clone_size: few
j_call: TRBJ1-5
v_call: TRBV7-2
cdr3_nt: TGTGCCAGCAGCTTATTGACATTCGGGCCCCAGCATTTT
cdr3_aa: CASSLLTFGPQHF

d_call: .
clone_size: many
j_call: TRBJ2-7
v_call: TRBV15
cdr3_nt: TGTGCCACCAGCAGAGTAATGGCAGGGCGAACTGGCGAGCAGTACTTC
cdr3_aa: CATSRVMAGRTGEQYF

d_call: .
clone_size: few
j_call: TRBJ2-7
v_call: TRBV6-1
cdr3_nt: TGTGCCAGCAGTGACCCGGGACACTACTACGAGCAGTACTTC
cdr3_aa: CASSDPGHYYEQYF

d_call: .
clone_size: few
j_call: TRBJ2-5
v_call: TRBV20-1
cdr3_nt: TGCAGTGCCAAGAAGACTGGCGGGTTCCAAGAGACCCAGTACTTC
cdr3_aa: CSAKKTGGFQETQYF

d_call: .
clone_size: .
j_call: TRBJ1-6
v_call: TRBV2
cdr3_nt: TGTGCCAGCAGTGAGCAGGGTGCGGATTCACCCCTCCACTTT
cdr3_aa: CASSEQGADSPLHF

d_call: .
clone_size: .
j_call: TRBJ2-2
v_call: TRBV5-1
cdr3_nt: TGCGCCAGCAGCTTGTATTTTAGGACAACGAACACCGGGGAGCTGTTTTTT
cdr3_aa: CASSLYFRTTNTGELFF

d_call: .
clone_size: few
j_call: TRBJ2-3
v_call: TRBV11-1
cdr3_nt: TGTGCCAGCAGCCACGGGCGGCAGGGCACAGATACGCAGTATTTT
cdr3_aa: CASSHGRQGTDTQYF

d_call: .
clone_size: .
j_call: TRBJ1-6
v_call: TRBV4-1
cdr3_nt: TGCGCCAGCAGCCAATTCAGAGACCCCTATAATTCACCCCTCCACTTT
cdr3_aa: CASSQFRDPYNSPLHF

d_call: .
clone_size: .
j_call: TRBJ2-5
v_call: TRBV28
cdr3_nt: TGTGCCAGCAGTGCCCCAGGGGACGGGGAGACCCAGTACTTC
cdr3_aa: CASSAPGDGETQYF

d_call: .
clone_size: few
j_call: TRBJ1-1
v_call: TRBV5-1
cdr3_nt: TGCGCCAGCAGTCTCACCAATACAGGGAGCACTGAAGCTTTCTTT
cdr3_aa: CASSLTNTGSTEAFF

d_call: .
clone_size: few
j_call: TRBJ1-6
v_call: TRBV5-1
cdr3_nt: TGCGCCAGCAGCTTGGAGTTTAATTCACCCCTCCACTTT
cdr3_aa: CASSLEFNSPLHF

d_call: TRBD1
clone_size: .
j_call: TRBJ2-7
v_call: TRBV6-5
cdr3_nt: TGTGCCAGCAGTACGGGACAGGGCGATTACGAGCAGTACTTC
cdr3_aa: CASSTGQGDYEQYF

d_call: .
clone_size: few
j_call: TRBJ1-5
v_call: TRBV3-1
cdr3_nt: TGTGCCAGCAGCCAAGGTTTTGGAGGCAATCAGCCCCAGCATTTT
cdr3_aa: CASSQGFGGNQPQHF

d_call: .
clone_size: .
j_call: TRBJ2-1
v_call: TRBV15
cdr3_nt: TGTGCCACCAGCAGAGACATCGGATACAATGAGCAGTTCTTC
cdr3_aa: CATSRDIGYNEQFF

d_call: .
clone_size: few
j_call: TRBJ2-3
v_call: TRBV12-3/TRBV12-4
cdr3_nt: TGTGCCAGCAGTACAAACAGGATCACAGATACGCAGTATTTT
cdr3_aa: CASSTNRITDTQYF

d_call: .
clone_size: few
j_call: TRBJ1-1
v_call: TRBV7-6
cdr3_nt: TGTGCCAGCAGCTTAGGGGGCTCGAACACTGAAGCTTTCTTT
cdr3_aa: CASSLGGSNTEAFF

d_call: .
clone_size: many
j_call: TRBJ2-3
v_call: TRBV5-1
cdr3_nt: TGCGCCAGCAGCTTCTGGGGGCGGGATACGCAGTATTTT
cdr3_aa: CASSFWGRDTQYF

d_call: .
clone_size: .
j_call: TRBJ2-5
v_call: TRBV7-8
cdr3_nt: TGTGCCAGCAGCTTAGCCACAGGGACCCAGTACTTC
cdr3_aa: CASSLATGTQYF

d_call: .
clone_size: few
j_call: TRBJ1-4
v_call: TRBV5-6
cdr3_nt: TGTGCCAGCACCACGGGAGTCTTTAATGAAAAACTGTTTTTT
cdr3_aa: CASTTGVFNEKLFF

d_call: .
clone_size: many
j_call: TRBJ2-2
v_call: TRBV6-5
cdr3_nt: TGTGCCAGCAGTTACTCGAGGGCTAGCATAGGGGAGCTGTTTTTT
cdr3_aa: CASSYSRASIGELFF

d_call: .
clone_size: many
j_call: TRBJ2-1
v_call: TRBV5-1
cdr3_nt: TGCGCCAGCAGCTCAACTTCAGGGGCAGGGTATGAGCAGTTCTTC
cdr3_aa: CASSSTSGAGYEQFF

d_call: TRBD1
clone_size: few
j_call: TRBJ1-5
v_call: TRBV6-6
cdr3_nt: TGTGCCAGCAGTTTCCGGACAGGGGCGGATAGCAATCAGCCCCAGCATTTT
cdr3_aa: CASSFRTGADSNQPQHF

d_call: .
clone_size: .
j_call: TRBJ2-7
v_call: TRBV2
cdr3_nt: TGTGCCAGCAGACCTATACAGGGTCGGAGCGAGCAGTACTTC
cdr3_aa: CASRPIQGRSEQYF

d_call: .
clone_size: few
j_call: TRBJ2-3
v_call: TRBV2
cdr3_nt: TGTGCCAGCAGCCGACGGGGGGCGATTGTTTCTAAATATACAGATACGCAGTATTTT
cdr3_aa: CASSRRGAIVSKYTDTQYF

d_call: .
clone_size: many
j_call: TRBJ2-3
v_call: TRBV11-1
cdr3_nt: TGTGCCAGCAGCTTAAATGACAGGCTAATCACAGATACGCAGTATTTT
cdr3_aa: CASSLNDRLITDTQYF

d_call: TRBD1
clone_size: .
j_call: TRBJ2-1
v_call: TRBV5-1
cdr3_nt: TGCGCCAGCACCCGGACAGGGTTTTGGGAGCAGTTCTTC
cdr3_aa: CASTRTGFWEQFF